These T cell receptor beta chains were read from a single sample in a study of metastatic and nonmetastatic thyroid tumors. TCRdb reanalyzed the PCR reads via MiXCR. The data hold roughly 30,000 clones, with 15% to 20% observed a single time. Sequencing used blood. These TCRs come from a female donor with papillary thyroid cancer or a benign thyroid nodule (not recorded which). Some clones in this sample may be carry-over from other donors' samples. The CDR3 runs from the conserved cysteine through the conserved F or W. The D gene is left open where the match is weak. The size of a clone is reported for some rows only, either as once, few or many, or as a class for expanded clones.

CDR3aa | CDR3nt | v_gene | abundance | d_gene | j_gene
CSARAVDRDSNYGYTF | TGCAGTGCTAGAGCCGTAGACAGGGATTCTAACTATGGCTACACCTTC | TRBV20-1 | few | TRBD1 | TRBJ1-2
CASSTPEGRETQYF | TGTGCCAGCAGCACCCCGGAGGGGCGGGAGACCCAGTACTTC | TRBV6-1 | many | . | TRBJ2-5
CASSPLAGGRDTQYF | TGTGCCAGCAGTCCCCTAGCGGGGGGGCGAGATACGCAGTATTTT | TRBV6-1 | medium-sized | TRBD2 | TRBJ2-3
CASSQSGRDNEQFF | TGTGCCAGCAGCCAGAGCGGGAGGGACAATGAGCAGTTCTTC | TRBV3-1 | many | TRBD2 | TRBJ2-1
CASSQAPGSGGYEQYF | TGCGCCAGCAGCCAAGCGCCGGGTAGCGGGGGCTACGAGCAGTACTTC | TRBV4-3 | few | TRBD2 | TRBJ2-7
CASSVNSLYSGNTIYF | TGTGCCAGCAGCGTGAACTCTCTCTACTCTGGAAACACAATATATTTT | TRBV2 | . | . | TRBJ1-3
CAISEGQGTNTEAFF | TGTGCCATCAGTGAAGGACAGGGAACAAACACTGAAGCTTTCTTT | TRBV10-3 | many | TRBD1 | TRBJ1-1
CASSLAGRESNHEQYF | TGTGCCAGCAGCTTGGCAGGGCGGGAGAGCAACCACGAGCAGTACTTC | TRBV5-4 | . | TRBD2 | TRBJ2-7
CASSSQGVRYYGYTF | TGTGCCAGTAGTTCCCAGGGGGTTCGCTACTATGGCTACACCTTC | TRBV19 | . | TRBD1 | TRBJ1-2
CASSYRVSDQPQHF | TGTGCCAGTAGTTATAGGGTTTCGGATCAGCCCCAGCATTTT | TRBV19 | many | . | TRBJ1-5
CASSRHSGTVYEQYF | TGTGCCAGCAGCCGCCACTCCGGGACGGTCTACGAGCAGTACTTC | TRBV5-8 | many | . | TRBJ2-7
CAISESARSYEQYF | TGTGCCATCAGTGAGTCAGCCAGGTCCTACGAGCAGTACTTC | TRBV10-3 | many | . | TRBJ2-7
CASRYREDNYEQYF | TGTGCCAGCAGGTACAGGGAAGACAACTACGAGCAGTACTTC | TRBV2 | medium-sized | . | TRBJ2-7
CASSLKGAPLHF | TGTGCCAGCAGTTTAAAGGGAGCACCCCTCCACTTT | TRBV27 | few | . | TRBJ1-6
CASSRDSQETQYF | TGTGCCAGCAGTCGGGACAGTCAAGAGACCCAGTACTTC | TRBV12-3/TRBV12-4 | many | TRBD1 | TRBJ2-5
CASRSLSVEAFF | TGTGCCAGCAGATCCTTGTCGGTTGAAGCTTTCTTT | TRBV28 | many | . | TRBJ1-1
CASSLSGAGGPGDTQYF | TGTGCCAGCAGCTTAAGCGGGGCGGGAGGGCCCGGAGATACGCAGTATTTT | TRBV7-2 | . | TRBD2 | TRBJ2-3
CASSLLGTGLENEQFF | TGCGCCAGCAGCCTCCTAGGGACAGGCTTGGAAAATGAGCAGTTCTTC | TRBV4-1 | few | TRBD1 | TRBJ2-1
CASSFGRVRDEQFF | TGTGCCAGTAGTTTTGGCAGGGTTCGAGATGAGCAGTTCTTC | TRBV19 | many | . | TRBJ2-1
CASSLFRCSGGTEAFF | TGTGCCAGCAGTTTATTTAGGTGTTCTGGGGGCACTGAAGCTTTCTTT | TRBV27 | few | . | TRBJ1-1
CASSQGITGNHAYEQYF | TGTGCCAGCTCACAGGGGATAACAGGGAATCATGCCTACGAGCAGTACTTC | TRBV18 | few | . | TRBJ2-7
CASTLRGTGFDGYTF | TGTGCCAGCACCCTAAGGGGCACAGGGTTCGATGGCTACACCTTC | TRBV6-1 | many | . | TRBJ1-2
CSAPLRLAGARDTQYF | TGCAGTGCTCCTTTACGACTAGCGGGAGCTAGAGATACGCAGTATTTT | TRBV20-1 | many | TRBD2 | TRBJ2-3
CASSDRGSGYTF | TGTGCCAGCTCCGACAGGGGCAGTGGCTACACCTTC | TRBV18 | many | TRBD1 | TRBJ1-2
CASRGGREETQYF | TGTGCCAGCAGGGGTGGAAGGGAGGAGACCCAGTACTTC | TRBV2 | many | . | TRBJ2-5
CASTGLNEQYF | TGTGCCAGCACGGGACTGAACGAGCAGTACTTC | TRBV7-8 | many | . | TRBJ2-7
CSARDLGAGANVLTF | TGCAGTGCTAGAGATTTGGGGGCGGGGGCCAATGTCCTGACTTTC | TRBV20-1 | few | . | TRBJ2-6
CATSNADGAKDKLCF | TGTGCCACCAGCAACGCGGATGGGGCGAAGGATAAACTCTGTTTT | TRBV15 | once | . | TRBJ1-4
CASRARLDTGELFF | TGTGCCAGCAGGGCCCGACTGGACACCGGGGAGCTGTTTTTT | TRBV2 | many | . | TRBJ2-2
CSARSGFSSEAFF | TGCAGTGCTAGATCAGGGTTTAGTTCTGAAGCTTTCTTT | TRBV20-1 | many | . | TRBJ1-1
CAGQTGRLSGNTIYF | TGTGCCGGGCAGACAGGGCGGCTCTCTGGAAACACCATATATTTT | TRBV28 | few | TRBD1 | TRBJ1-3
CASSLFSGRGTGELFF | TGCGCCAGCAGCTTATTTAGCGGGAGAGGCACCGGGGAGCTGTTTTTT | TRBV5-1 | medium-sized | TRBD2 | TRBJ2-2
CASSLGQGAFWEQYF | TGTGCCAGCAGCTTAGGACAGGGGGCGTTTTGGGAGCAGTACTTC | TRBV7-2 | many | TRBD1 | TRBJ2-7
CASSVAKTEPNEKLFF | TGTGCCAGCAGCGTAGCGAAGACAGAGCCTAATGAAAAACTGTTTTTT | TRBV9 | many | . | TRBJ1-4
CASSMSGGATGELFF | TGTGCCAGTAGTATGAGCGGGGGTGCTACCGGGGAGCTGTTTTTT | TRBV19 | many | TRBD2 | TRBJ2-2
CAISGDRGNRPLHF | TGTGCCATCAGTGGGGACAGGGGGAATCGGCCCCTCCACTTT | TRBV10-3 | many | TRBD1 | TRBJ1-6
CASSLNGYEQYF | TGTGCCAGCAGTTTGAACGGGTACGAGCAGTACTTC | TRBV27 | few | . | TRBJ2-7
CASSKGDNQPQHF | TGTGCCAGCAGTAAGGGGGACAATCAGCCCCAGCATTTT | TRBV6-4 | medium-sized | . | TRBJ1-5
CASNLSDRGHEQFF | TGTGCCAGCAACCTCTCGGACAGGGGGCATGAGCAGTTCTTC | TRBV28 | many | TRBD1 | TRBJ2-1
CASILLGGGSPLHF | TGTGCCAGCATCTTACTAGGCGGGGGATCACCCCTCCACTTT | TRBV7-9 | . | . | TRBJ1-6
CASSTQTGEYEKLFF | TGTGCCAGCTCAACCCAGACAGGGGAGTACGAAAAACTGTTTTTT | TRBV18 | many | TRBD1 | TRBJ1-4
CASERGGSSGNTIYF | TGTGCCAGCGAGAGAGGGGGGAGCTCTGGAAACACCATATATTTT | TRBV10-3 | . | . | TRBJ1-3
CSARDFTSGRFEQYF | TGCAGTGCTAGAGATTTTACTAGCGGTCGGTTCGAGCAGTACTTC | TRBV20-1 | . | TRBD2 | TRBJ2-7
CATSRETEPQHF | TGTGCCACCAGCAGAGAAACGGAGCCCCAGCATTTT | TRBV15 | many | . | TRBJ1-5
CASRTGELFF | TGTGCCAGCAGGACCGGGGAGCTGTTTTTT | TRBV7-3 | many | . | TRBJ2-2
CASSASLYRTYEQYF | TGCGCCAGCAGCGCTTCCCTGTACAGGACCTACGAGCAGTACTTC | TRBV10-2 | few | . | TRBJ2-7
CASSLRGGGNYGYTF | TGTGCCAGCAGTTTAAGGGGGGGAGGTAACTATGGCTACACCTTC | TRBV27 | few | . | TRBJ1-2
CASSLAGGEQPQHF | TGTGCCAGCAGCTTGGCCGGGGGTGAACAGCCCCAGCATTTT | TRBV7-9 | many | . | TRBJ1-5
CASSGTGAVEKLFF | TGTGCCAGCAGCGGGACAGGAGCGGTAGAAAAACTGTTTTTT | TRBV2 | many | TRBD1 | TRBJ1-4
CATSDSLRQGHGYTF | TGTGCCACCAGTGATTCGTTAAGACAGGGGCATGGCTACACCTTC | TRBV24-1 | many | TRBD1 | TRBJ1-2
CASSYAPNTGELFF | TGTGCCAGCAGTTACGCCCCGAATACCGGGGAGCTGTTTTTT | TRBV6-2/TRBV6-3 | . | . | TRBJ2-2
CASSEGQNYEQYF | TGTGCCAGCAGTGAAGGACAGAACTACGAGCAGTACTTC | TRBV6-1 | few | . | TRBJ2-7
CASSVGQGPYEQYF | TGTGCCAGTAGCGTGGGACAGGGACCGTACGAGCAGTACTTC | TRBV19 | many | TRBD1 | TRBJ2-7